This T cell receptor beta chain was documented in a study of cytomegalovirus exposure and HLA in healthy donors. As concerns this clone: Its antigen is unidentified.

The CDR3 has 15 residues. Per the germline V gene, CDR1 is SGDLS and CDR2 is YYNGEE. Trimming took 3 bases from V and 5 from J; bases not matched to a gene: 11. PCR involved 60 Vbeta and 13 Jbeta primers. Sequencing was performed with immunoSEQ multiplex PCR; in TCRdb, only in-frame clones are kept and a portion is missing. The sample carries around 89,000 clones, over 60% recorded once. The study, taken as a whole, reports: An Asian-associated ancestry cluster reportedly showed fewer N-insertions than the roughly 600-donor mean in a later analysis. In presence/absence analyses, roughly uniform sequencing depth across donors was assumed.

This rearrangement joins TRBV9 to TRBJ2-7; TRBD1 matches 7 bases. The sequence came from a man aged 40-49 years in good health and CMV-seronegative. The specimen sequenced was PBMCs. CDR3 region: CASSATGATRNEQYF. The CDR3 bases are TGTGCCAGCAGCGCAACAGGGGCCACCCGGAACGAGCAGTACTTC.